This TCR beta chain emerged from a study of graft-versus-host responses after intestinal transplantation. As to this clone: As yet, its antigen is unknown.

The CDR3 spans 18 residues. Produced via immunoSEQ multiplex PCR; TCRdb's table is partial and in-frame only. The sample shows about 110,000 clones, about 87% of them seen only once. The rearrangement links TRBV21-1 to TRBJ2-1. TRBV21-1 constitutes a pseudogene. The sequenced sample was unstimulated CD4+ T cells sorted from spleen or lymph node cells, obtained before transplant. The receptor's source is a human donor who was the organ donor for an intestinal transplant. The CDR3 DNA sequence: TGTGCCAGCAGCACCCCTGTGGGTTACCTAAGCTCCTACAATGGGCAGTTCTTC. It yields the protein CASSTPVGYLSSYNGQFF.